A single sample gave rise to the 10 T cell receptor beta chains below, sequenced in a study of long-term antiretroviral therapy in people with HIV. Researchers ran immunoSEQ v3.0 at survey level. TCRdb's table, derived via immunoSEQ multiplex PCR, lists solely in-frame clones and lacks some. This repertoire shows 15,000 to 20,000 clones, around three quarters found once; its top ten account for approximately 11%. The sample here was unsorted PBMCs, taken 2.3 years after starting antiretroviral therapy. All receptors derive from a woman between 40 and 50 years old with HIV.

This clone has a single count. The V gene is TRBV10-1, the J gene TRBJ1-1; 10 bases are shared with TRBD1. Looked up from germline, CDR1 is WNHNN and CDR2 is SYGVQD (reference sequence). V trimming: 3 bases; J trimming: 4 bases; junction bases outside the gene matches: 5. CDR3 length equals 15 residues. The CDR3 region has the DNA TGCGCCAGCAGTGATCGGGGACAGGGGACCACTGAAGCTTTCTTT. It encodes CASSDRGQGTTEAFF.

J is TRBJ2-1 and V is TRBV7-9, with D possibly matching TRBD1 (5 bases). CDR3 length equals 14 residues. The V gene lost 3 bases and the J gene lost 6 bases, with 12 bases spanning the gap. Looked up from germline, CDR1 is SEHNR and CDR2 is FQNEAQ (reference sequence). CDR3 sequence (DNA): TGTGCCAGCAGCTTTAGTGGACACACCAATGAGCAGTTCTTC. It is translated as CASSFSGHTNEQFF. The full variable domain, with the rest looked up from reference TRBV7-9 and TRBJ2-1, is DTGVSQNPRHKITKRGQNVTFRCDPISEHNRLYWYRQTLGQGPEFLTYFQNEAQLEKSRLLSDRFSAERPKGSFSTLEIQRTEQGDSAMYLCASSFSGHTNEQFFGPGTRLTVL.

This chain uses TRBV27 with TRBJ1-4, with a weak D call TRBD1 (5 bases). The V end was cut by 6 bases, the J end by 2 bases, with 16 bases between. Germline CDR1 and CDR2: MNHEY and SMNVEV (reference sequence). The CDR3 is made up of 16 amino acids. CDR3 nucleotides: TGTGCCAGCAGCATCGGGACGGGCTATACTAATGAAAAACTGTTTTTT. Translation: CASSIGTGYTNEKLFF.

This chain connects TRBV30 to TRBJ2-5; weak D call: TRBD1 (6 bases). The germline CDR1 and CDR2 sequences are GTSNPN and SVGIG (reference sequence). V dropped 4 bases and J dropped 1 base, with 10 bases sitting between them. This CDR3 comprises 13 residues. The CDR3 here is CAWKGGGQETQYF. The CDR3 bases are TGTGCCTGGAAAGGGGGTGGCCAAGAGACCCAGTACTTC.

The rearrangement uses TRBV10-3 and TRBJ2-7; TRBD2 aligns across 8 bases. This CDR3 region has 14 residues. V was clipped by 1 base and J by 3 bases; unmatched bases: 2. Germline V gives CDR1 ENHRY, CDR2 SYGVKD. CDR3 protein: CAISEYSGIYEQYF. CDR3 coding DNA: TGTGCCATCAGTGAGTATAGCGGGATCTACGAGCAGTACTTC.

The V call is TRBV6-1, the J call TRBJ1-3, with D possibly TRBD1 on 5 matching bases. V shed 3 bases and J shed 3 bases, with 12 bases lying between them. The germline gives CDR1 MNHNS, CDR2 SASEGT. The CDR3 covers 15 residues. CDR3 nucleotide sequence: TGTGCCAGCAGTGAGGTCAGGGAATTTGGAAACACCATATATTTT. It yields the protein CASSEVREFGNTIYF.

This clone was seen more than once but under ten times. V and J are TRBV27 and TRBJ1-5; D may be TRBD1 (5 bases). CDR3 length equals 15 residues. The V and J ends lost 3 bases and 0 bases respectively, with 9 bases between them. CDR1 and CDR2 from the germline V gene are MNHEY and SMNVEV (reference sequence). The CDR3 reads CASSLTGDSNQPQHF. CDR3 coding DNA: TGTGCCAGCAGTTTGACGGGGGATAGCAATCAGCCCCAGCATTTT.

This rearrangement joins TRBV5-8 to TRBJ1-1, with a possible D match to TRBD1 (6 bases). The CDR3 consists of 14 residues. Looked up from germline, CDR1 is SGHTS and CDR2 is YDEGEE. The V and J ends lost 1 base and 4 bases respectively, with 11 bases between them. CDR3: CASSLRSGVTEAFF. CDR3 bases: TGTGCCAGCAGCTTGAGGTCAGGGGTCACTGAAGCTTTCTTT.

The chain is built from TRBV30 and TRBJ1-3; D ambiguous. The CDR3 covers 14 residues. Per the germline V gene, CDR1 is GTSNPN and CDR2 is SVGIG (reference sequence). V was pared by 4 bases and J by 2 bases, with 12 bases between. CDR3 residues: CAWMIGVTGNTIYF. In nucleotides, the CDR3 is TGTGCCTGGATGATTGGGGTCACTGGAAACACCATATATTTT.

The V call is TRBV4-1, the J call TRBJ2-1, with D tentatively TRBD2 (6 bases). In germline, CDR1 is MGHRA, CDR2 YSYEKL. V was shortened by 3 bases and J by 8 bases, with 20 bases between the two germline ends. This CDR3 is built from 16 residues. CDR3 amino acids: CASSHPAARGGYEQFF. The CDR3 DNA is TGCGCCAGCAGCCACCCCGCCGCGCGGGGTGGGTATGAGCAGTTCTTC.